The clone carrying this TCR beta chain has a count of ten or more. The authors reverse transcribed all of the isolated RNA, so sequencing captured expressed TCRB transcripts. Method: immunoSEQ multiplex PCR; TCRdb's copy keeps in-frame clones and lacks some. The sample shows hundreds of thousands of clones, roughly 13% of them seen only once. This record comes from a study of beta chain features in type 1 diabetes. V was trimmed by 0 bases and J by 6 bases, leaving 9 bases between them. There are 14 residues in the CDR3. The sample was naive CD4+ T cells from blood. This receptor was taken from a man younger than 30 in good health. The chain joins TRBV23-1 to TRBJ1-5, with a weak D call TRBD1 (5 bases). TRBV23-1 is placed among ORFs of uncertain function. In DNA form, the CDR3 reads TGCGCCAGCAGTCAATCGAATAGGGGTCAGCCCCAGCATTTT. Translation: CASSQSNRGQPQHF.